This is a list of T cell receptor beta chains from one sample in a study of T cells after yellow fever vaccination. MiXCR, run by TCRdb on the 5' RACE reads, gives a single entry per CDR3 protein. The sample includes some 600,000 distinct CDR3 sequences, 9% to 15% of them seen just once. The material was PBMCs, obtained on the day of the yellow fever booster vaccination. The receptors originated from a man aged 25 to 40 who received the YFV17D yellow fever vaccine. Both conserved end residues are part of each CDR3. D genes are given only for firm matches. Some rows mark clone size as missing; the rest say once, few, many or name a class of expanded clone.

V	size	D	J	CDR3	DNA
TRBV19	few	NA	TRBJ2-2	CASIRSAAANTGELFF	TGTGCCAGTATCCGTTCGGCCGCGGCGAACACCGGGGAGCTGTTTTTT
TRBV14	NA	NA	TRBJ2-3	CASSLRRGGITDTQYF	TGTGCCAGCAGCCTTAGACGTGGGGGGATCACAGATACGCAGTATTTT
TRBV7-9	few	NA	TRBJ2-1	CASSIGDPAWEQFF	TGTGCCAGCAGCATAGGGGACCCCGCATGGGAGCAGTTCTTC
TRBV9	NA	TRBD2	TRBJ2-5	CASSGTSGYQETQYF	TGTGCCAGCAGCGGGACTAGCGGGTACCAAGAGACCCAGTACTTC
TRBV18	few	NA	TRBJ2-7	CASSASEIYEQYF	TGTGCCAGCTCAGCTAGCGAGATCTACGAGCAGTACTTC
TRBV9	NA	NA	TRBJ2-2	CASSVGGRVIPGELFF	TGTGCCAGCAGCGTAGGTGGCAGGGTTATCCCCGGGGAGCTGTTTTTT
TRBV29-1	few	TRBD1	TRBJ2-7	CSVGLGTGAGEQYF	TGCAGCGTTGGTCTCGGGACAGGGGCCGGGGAGCAGTACTTC
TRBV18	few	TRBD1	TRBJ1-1	CASSPGQGSEAFF	TGTGCCAGCTCACCGGGACAGGGCTCTGAAGCTTTCTTT
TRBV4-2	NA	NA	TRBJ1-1	CASSQTWGNTEAFF	TGTGCCAGCAGCCAAACTTGGGGGAACACTGAAGCTTTCTTT
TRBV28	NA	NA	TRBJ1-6	CASSLSLHPFRTSYNSPLHF	TGTGCCAGCAGTTTATCTCTCCATCCGTTTCGCACTTCCTATAATTCACCCCTCCACTTT